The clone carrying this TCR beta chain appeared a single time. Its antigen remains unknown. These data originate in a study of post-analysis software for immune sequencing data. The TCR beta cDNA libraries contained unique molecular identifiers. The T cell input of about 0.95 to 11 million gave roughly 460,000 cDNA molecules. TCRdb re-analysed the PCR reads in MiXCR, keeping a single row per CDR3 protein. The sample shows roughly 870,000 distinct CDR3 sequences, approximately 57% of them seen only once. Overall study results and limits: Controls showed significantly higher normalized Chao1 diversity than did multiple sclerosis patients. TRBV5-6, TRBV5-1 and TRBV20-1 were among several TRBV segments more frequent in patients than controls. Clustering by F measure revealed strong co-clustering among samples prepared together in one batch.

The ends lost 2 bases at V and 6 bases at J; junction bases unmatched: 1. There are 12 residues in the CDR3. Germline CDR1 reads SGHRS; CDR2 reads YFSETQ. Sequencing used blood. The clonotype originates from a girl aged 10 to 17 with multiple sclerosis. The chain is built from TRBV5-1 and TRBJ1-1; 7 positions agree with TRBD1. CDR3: CASSFDRAEAFF. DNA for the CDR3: TGCGCCAGCAGCTTCGACAGGGCTGAAGCTTTCTTT.